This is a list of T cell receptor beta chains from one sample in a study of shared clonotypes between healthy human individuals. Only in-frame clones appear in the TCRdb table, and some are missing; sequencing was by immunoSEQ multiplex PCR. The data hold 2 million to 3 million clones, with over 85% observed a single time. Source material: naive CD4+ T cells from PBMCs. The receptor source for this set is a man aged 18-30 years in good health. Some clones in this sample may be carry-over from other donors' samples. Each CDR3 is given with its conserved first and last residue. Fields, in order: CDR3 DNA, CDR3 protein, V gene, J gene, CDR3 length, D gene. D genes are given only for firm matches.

TGTGCCAGCAGTGAAGCGCGAGTAGCTCACGAGCAGTACTTC,CASSEARVAHEQYF,TRBV6-1,TRBJ2-7,14,-
TGTGCCAGCAGCTTGGACGGACTAGCTGGCAATGAGCAGTTCTTC,CASSLDGLAGNEQFF,TRBV5-4,TRBJ2-1,15,TRBD2
TGTGCCAGCAGGGAAAGGACAGGTGGCGGGCATGAAAAACTGTTTTTT,CASRERTGGGHEKLFF,TRBV28,TRBJ1-4,16,TRBD1
TGTGCCAGCAGCATACCCCGTCAGGGGACGTATAATTCACCCCTCCACTTT,CASSIPRQGTYNSPLHF,TRBV7-2,TRBJ1-6,17,-
TGTGCCAGCAGCCCGGGACAACGGACAGAAGCTTTCTTT,CASSPGQRTEAFF,TRBV5-5,TRBJ1-1,13,-
TGTGCCAGCAGTGCCCCGGACAGGGGGCAGGGCTACACCTTC,CASSAPDRGQGYTF,TRBV27,TRBJ1-2,14,TRBD1
TGTGCCAGCAGTACGGCAGGGTTAGGTGGCTACACCTTC,CASSTAGLGGYTF,TRBV2,TRBJ1-2,13,-
TGTGCCAGCAGCTACCGGGGAGAAATGAACACTGAAGCTTTCTTT,CASSYRGEMNTEAFF,TRBV7-8,TRBJ1-1,15,-
TGTGCCTGGTCAGATTTTAACTATGGCTACACCTTC,CAWSDFNYGYTF,TRBV30,TRBJ1-2,12,-
TGCGCCAGCAGCTTGGAAGGGGGTCGAGGGCGGATCACAGATACGCAGTATTTT,CASSLEGGRGRITDTQYF,TRBV5-1,TRBJ2-3,18,-
TGTGCCAGCAGCTTAGGGGGACAGGCCACCTACGAGCAGTACTTC,CASSLGGQATYEQYF,TRBV7-2,TRBJ2-7,15,TRBD1
TGTGCCTGGAGAGGGGGGACAGGGGGCTTCGCAACTAATGAAAAACTGTTTTTT,CAWRGGTGGFATNEKLFF,TRBV30,TRBJ1-4,18,TRBD1
TGTGCCAGCAGTGAAGGGACTCACGGGAACACAGATACGCAGTATTTT,CASSEGTHGNTDTQYF,TRBV25-1,TRBJ2-3,16,-